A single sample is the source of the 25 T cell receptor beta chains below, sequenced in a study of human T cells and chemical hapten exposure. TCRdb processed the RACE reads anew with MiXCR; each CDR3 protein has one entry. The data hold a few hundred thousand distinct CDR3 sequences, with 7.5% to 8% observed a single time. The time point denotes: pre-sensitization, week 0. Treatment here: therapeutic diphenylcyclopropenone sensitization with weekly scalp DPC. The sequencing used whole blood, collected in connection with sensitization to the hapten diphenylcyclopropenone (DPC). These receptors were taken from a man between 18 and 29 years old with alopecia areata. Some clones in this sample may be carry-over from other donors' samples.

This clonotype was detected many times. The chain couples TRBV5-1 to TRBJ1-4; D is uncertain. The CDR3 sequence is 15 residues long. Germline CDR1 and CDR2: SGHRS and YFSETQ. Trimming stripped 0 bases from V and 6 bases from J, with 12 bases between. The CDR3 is CASSLGEIADEKLFF. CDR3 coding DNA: TGCGCCAGCAGCTTGGGGGAGATCGCCGATGAAAAACTGTTTTTT. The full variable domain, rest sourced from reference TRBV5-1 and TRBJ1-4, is KAGVTQTPRYLIKTRGQQVTLSCSPISGHRSVSWYQQTPGQGLQFLFEYFSETQRNKGNFPGRFSGRQFSNSRSEMNVSTLELGDSALYLCASSLGEIADEKLFFGSGTQLSVL.

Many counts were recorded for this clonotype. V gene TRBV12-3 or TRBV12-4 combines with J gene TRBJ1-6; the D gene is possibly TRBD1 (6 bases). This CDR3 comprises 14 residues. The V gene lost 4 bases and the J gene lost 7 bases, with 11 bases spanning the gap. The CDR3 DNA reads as TGTGCCAGCAGTTCCAGGGGTGGAAATTCACCCCTCCACTTT. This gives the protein CASSSRGGNSPLHF.

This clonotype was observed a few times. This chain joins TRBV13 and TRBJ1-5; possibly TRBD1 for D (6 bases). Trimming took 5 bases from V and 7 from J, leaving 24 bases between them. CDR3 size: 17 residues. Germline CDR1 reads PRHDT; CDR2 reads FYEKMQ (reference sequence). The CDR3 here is CASSLPGQGRPRQPQHF. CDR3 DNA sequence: TGTGCCAGCAGCCTCCCTGGTCAGGGGAGACCCAGGCAGCCCCAGCATTTT.

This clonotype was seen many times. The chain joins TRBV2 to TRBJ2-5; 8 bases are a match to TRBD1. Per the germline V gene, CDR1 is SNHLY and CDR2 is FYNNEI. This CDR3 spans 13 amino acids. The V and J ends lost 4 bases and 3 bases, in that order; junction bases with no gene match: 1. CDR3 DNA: TGTGCCAGCAGTGGACAGGGGAAAGAGACCCAGTACTTC. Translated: CASSGQGKETQYF.

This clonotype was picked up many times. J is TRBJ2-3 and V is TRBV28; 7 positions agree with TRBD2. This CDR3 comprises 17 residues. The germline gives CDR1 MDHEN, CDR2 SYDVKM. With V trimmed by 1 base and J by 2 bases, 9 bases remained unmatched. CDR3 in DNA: TGTGCCAGCAGTTTATACAACAGCGGGGCCCACACAGATACGCAGTATTTT. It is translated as CASSLYNSGAHTDTQYF.

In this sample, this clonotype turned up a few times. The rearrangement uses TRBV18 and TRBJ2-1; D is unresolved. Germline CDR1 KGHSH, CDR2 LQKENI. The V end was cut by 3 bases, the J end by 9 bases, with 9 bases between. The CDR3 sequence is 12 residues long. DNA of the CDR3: TGTGCCAGCTCACCCCGCCGGAGTGAGCAGTTCTTC. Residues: CASSPRRSEQFF.

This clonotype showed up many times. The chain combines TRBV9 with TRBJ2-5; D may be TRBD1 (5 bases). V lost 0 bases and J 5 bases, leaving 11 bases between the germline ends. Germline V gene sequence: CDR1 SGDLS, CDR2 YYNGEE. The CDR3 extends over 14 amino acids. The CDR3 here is CASSVGGSTETQYF. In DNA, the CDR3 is TGTGCCAGCAGCGTAGGGGGCTCGACGGAGACCCAGTACTTC.

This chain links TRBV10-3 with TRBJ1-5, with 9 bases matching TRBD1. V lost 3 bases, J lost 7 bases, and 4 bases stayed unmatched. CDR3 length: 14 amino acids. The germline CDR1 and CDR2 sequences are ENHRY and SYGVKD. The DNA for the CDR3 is TGTGCCATCAGTGACGGACAGGGGAGCCAGCCCCAGCATTTT. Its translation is CAISDGQGSQPQHF.

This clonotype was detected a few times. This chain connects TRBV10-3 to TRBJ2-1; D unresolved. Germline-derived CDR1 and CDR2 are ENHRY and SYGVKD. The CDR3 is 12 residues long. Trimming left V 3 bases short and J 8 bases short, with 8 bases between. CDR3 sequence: CAISERSDEQFF. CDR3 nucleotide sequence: TGTGCCATCAGTGAACGTTCGGATGAGCAGTTCTTC.

CDR3 in amino acids: CASSVRDFNEKLFF. CDR3 bases: TGTGCCAGCAGTGTACGCGATTTTAATGAAAAACTGTTTTTT. This chain uses TRBV25-1 with TRBJ1-4; D not resolved. V shed 4 bases and J shed 4 bases, with 10 bases lying between them. CDR1 is MGHDK and CDR2 is SYGVNS in the germline V gene. The CDR3 length is 14 residues.

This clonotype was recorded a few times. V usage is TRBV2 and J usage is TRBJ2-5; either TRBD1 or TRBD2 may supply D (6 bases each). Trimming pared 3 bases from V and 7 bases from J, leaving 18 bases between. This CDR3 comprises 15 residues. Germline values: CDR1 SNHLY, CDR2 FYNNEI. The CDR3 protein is CASSELGGPEGTQYF. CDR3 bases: TGTGCCAGCAGTGAGTTAGGGGGGCCAGAAGGGACCCAGTACTTC.

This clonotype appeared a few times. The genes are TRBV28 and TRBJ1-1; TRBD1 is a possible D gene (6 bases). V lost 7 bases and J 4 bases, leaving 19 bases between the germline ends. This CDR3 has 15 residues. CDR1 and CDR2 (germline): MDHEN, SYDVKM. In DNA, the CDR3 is TGTGCCAGCATTTCGGGGGCCAGGGGCGCCACTGAAGCTTTCTTT. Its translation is CASISGARGATEAFF.

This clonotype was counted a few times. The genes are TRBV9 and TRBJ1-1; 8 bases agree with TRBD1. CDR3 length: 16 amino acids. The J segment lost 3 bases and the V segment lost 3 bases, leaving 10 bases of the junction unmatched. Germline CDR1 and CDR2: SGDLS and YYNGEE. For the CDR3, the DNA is TGTGCCAGCAGCGCGGGAACACAGGGGGTCGACACTGAAGCTTTCTTT. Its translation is CASSAGTQGVDTEAFF.

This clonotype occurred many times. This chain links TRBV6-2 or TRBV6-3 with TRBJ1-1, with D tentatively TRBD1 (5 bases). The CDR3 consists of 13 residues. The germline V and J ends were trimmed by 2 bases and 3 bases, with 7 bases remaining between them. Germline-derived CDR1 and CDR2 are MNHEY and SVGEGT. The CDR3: CASSYGGDTEAFF. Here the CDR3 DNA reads TGTGCCAGCAGTTACGGGGGGGACACTGAAGCTTTCTTT.

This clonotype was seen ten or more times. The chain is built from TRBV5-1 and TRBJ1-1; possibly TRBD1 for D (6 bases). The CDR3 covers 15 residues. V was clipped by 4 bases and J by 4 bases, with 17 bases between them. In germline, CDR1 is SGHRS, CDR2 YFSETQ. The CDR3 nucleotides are TGCGCCAGCAGCCCGGACAGTTTAAGGGCCACTGAAGCTTTCTTT. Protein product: CASSPDSLRATEAFF.

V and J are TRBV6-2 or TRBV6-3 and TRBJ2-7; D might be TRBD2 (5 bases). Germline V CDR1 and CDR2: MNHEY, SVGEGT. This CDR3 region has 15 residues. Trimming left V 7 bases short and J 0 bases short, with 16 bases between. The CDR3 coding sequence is TGTGCCAGCACCACCGGGGATAGGAGCTCCTACGAGCAGTACGTC. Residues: CASTTGDRSSYEQYV.

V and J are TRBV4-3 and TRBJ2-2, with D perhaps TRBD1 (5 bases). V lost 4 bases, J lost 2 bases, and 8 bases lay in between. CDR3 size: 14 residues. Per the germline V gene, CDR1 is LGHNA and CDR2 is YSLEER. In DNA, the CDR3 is TGCGCCAGCAGCCCAGGGATTAACACCGGGGAGCTGTTTTTT. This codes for CASSPGINTGELFF.

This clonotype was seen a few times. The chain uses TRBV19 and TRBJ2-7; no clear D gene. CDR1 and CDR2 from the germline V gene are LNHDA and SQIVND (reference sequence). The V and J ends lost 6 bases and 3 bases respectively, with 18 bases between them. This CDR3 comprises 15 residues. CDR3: CASSQHASGFYEQYV. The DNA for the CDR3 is TGTGCCAGTAGCCAACACGCTTCAGGATTCTACGAGCAGTACGTC.

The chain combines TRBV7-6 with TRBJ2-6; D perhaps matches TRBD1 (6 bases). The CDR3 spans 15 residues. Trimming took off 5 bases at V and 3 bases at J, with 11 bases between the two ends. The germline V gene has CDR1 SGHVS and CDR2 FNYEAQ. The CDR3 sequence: CASSPQGYGANVLTF. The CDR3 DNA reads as TGTGCCAGCAGCCCTCAGGGGTATGGGGCCAACGTCCTGACTTTC.

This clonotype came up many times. CDR3 DNA: TGCGCCAGCAGCCAAGATCGAGGGGGCTGGGCTGAAGCTTTCTTT. Its translation: CASSQDRGGWAEAFF. V usage is TRBV4-3 and J usage is TRBJ1-1; 7 nucleotides agree with TRBD1. V was pared by 0 bases and J by 6 bases, with 7 bases of the junction left unmatched. Germline assignment: CDR1 LGHNA and CDR2 YSLEER. This CDR3 spans 15 amino acids.

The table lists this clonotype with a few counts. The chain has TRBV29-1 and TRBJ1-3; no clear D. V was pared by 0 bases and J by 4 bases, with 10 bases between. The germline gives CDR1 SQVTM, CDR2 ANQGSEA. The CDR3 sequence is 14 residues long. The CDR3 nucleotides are TGCAGCGTTGAAGATATGACACGGGGAAACACCATATATTTT. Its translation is CSVEDMTRGNTIYF.

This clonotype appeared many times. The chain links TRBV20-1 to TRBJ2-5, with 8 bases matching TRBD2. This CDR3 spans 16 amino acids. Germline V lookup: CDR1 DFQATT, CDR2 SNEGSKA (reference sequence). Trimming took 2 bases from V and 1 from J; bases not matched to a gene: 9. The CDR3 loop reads CSARLPGLDAQETQYF. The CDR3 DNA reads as TGCAGTGCTAGACTTCCGGGACTAGACGCCCAAGAGACCCAGTACTTC.

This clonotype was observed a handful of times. The CDR3 is CASSPPGDPQETQYF. The CDR3 nucleotides are TGTGCCAGCAGCCCACCCGGGGACCCCCAAGAGACCCAGTACTTC. The rearrangement links TRBV6-2 or TRBV6-3 to TRBJ2-5, with D perhaps assigned TRBD1 or TRBD2 (5 bases each). CDR3 size: 15 residues. V was trimmed by 6 bases and J by 1 base, leaving 15 bases between them. Per germline, CDR1 MNHEY and CDR2 SVGEGT.

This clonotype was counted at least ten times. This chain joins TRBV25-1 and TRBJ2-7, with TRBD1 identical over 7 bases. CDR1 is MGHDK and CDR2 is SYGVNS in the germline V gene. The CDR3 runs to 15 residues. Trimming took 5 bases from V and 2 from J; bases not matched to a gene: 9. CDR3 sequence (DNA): TGTGCCAGCAGTCCCACCGGGACAGAGCCCTACGAGCAGTACTTC. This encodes CASSPTGTEPYEQYF.

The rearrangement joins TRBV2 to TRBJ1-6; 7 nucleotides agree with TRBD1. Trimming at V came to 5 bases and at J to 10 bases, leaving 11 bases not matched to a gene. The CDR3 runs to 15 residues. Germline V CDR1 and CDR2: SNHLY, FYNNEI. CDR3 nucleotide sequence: TGTGCCAGCAGTCCCTCCGAGGGGGCCATCTCACCCCTCCACTTT. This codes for CASSPSEGAISPLHF.